This T cell receptor (beta chain) is drawn from a study of T cells in localized non-small cell lung cancer. With 2 bases clipped from V and 2 bases from J, the junction kept 6 bases outside the gene matches. Germline V gene lookup returns CDR1 MNHEY and CDR2 SVGAGI. The CDR3 loop spans 15 amino acids. Study outcomes and limitations: Turning up in adjacent lung were a median around 58 of the top 100 tumor clones.

The method was immunoSEQ multiplex PCR; TCRdb's version includes in-frame clones alone and lacks a portion of them. In the table there are about 33,000 clones, around 77% of which are singletons. Notes on this clone: Its antigen is not identified.

The TCR was taken from a male donor aged 60 or over with stage III squamous cell lung carcinoma. Sample: peripheral blood, taken before any cancer treatment. The chain is built from TRBV6-5 and TRBJ2-7, with 7 bases fitting TRBD1. CDR3 in amino acids: CASSYVAGGTYEQYF. CDR3 in DNA: TGTGCCAGCAGTTACGTGGCAGGGGGAACCTACGAGCAGTACTTC.